This T cell receptor beta chain originates from a study of T cell responses to AZD1222 COVID-19 vaccine. Study outcomes and limitations: Unmutated regions of variants are reportedly targeted by nearly half of spike-specific TCRs.

Data came from immunoSEQ multiplex PCR; TCRdb stores just in-frame clones and leaves some out. The profile shows 140,000 to 150,000 clones, roughly nine tenths of them singletons. The CDR3 totals 15 residues. V was trimmed by 1 base and J by 4 bases, leaving 11 bases between them. CDR1 and CDR2 from the germline V gene are SGHRS and YFSETQ. For this clone: As yet, its antigen is unknown.

The sequencing here drew on peripheral blood, taken on day 0 of AZD1222 vaccination. This TCR came from an adult in good health. The chain carries TRBV5-1 and TRBJ1-4, with D uncertain. CDR3 nucleotide sequence: TGCGCCAGCAGCTTGTCTGCAGGCGTTAATGAAAAACTGTTTTTT. Protein sequence: CASSLSAGVNEKLFF.